The 8 T cell receptor beta chains below come from one sample, sequenced in a study of PD-1 blockade in classical Hodgkin lymphoma. Each and every patient relapsed after autologous stem cell transplantation, and patients got differing brentuximab vedotin exposure. Clones were read by immunoSEQ multiplex PCR, and TCRdb kept only the in-frame ones, dropping some. The top ten clones hold roughly 30% of a sample with fewer than 8,500 clones, 70% to 90% of them seen once. The input for sequencing was peripheral blood mononuclear cells (PBMCs), taken at baseline. The receptors originated from a human donor with classical Hodgkin lymphoma.

This clone was seen only once. This chain links TRBV10-3 with TRBJ2-1; the match to TRBD2 covers 7 bases. The germline V gene has CDR1 ENHRY and CDR2 SYGVKD. The V gene end was trimmed by 7 bases and the J gene end by 3 bases; junction bases not matched to a gene: 6. CDR3 size: 14 residues. CDR3: CAIMAASGYNEQFF. The CDR3 region has the DNA TGTGCCATCATGGCGGCTAGCGGCTACAATGAGCAGTTCTTC.

This clone is a singleton in its sample. The J gene is TRBJ1-5, the V gene TRBV19; 8 bases agree with TRBD1. Germline assignment: CDR1 LNHDA and CDR2 SQIVND (reference sequence). This CDR3 comprises 16 residues. After removal of 6 bases from V and 4 bases from J, the junction contained 11 bases not matched to a gene. In nucleotides, the CDR3 is TGTGCCAGTAGCGAATCTGGACAGGGCCCTAATCAGCCCCAGCATTTT. Translated: CASSESGQGPNQPQHF.

V gene TRBV10-2 combines with J gene TRBJ2-7, with D possibly being TRBD2 (5 bases). The V end was cut by 4 bases, the J end by 5 bases, with 15 bases between. The CDR3 has 14 amino acids. Germline CDR1 reads WSHSY; CDR2 reads SAAADI. CDR3 amino acids: CASSVWESRNEQYF. The CDR3 nucleotides read TGCGCCAGCAGTGTCTGGGAGAGTAGAAACGAGCAGTACTTC.

This clone showed up just a few times. This chain uses TRBV7-9 with TRBJ1-2, with TRBD1 identical over 8 bases. Germline-derived CDR1 and CDR2 are SEHNR and FQNEAQ (reference sequence). The CDR3 extends over 18 amino acids. The trim removed 0 bases at V and 2 bases at J, leaving 11 bases unmatched. CDR3 amino acids: CASSLALGTGDENYGYTF. DNA for the CDR3: TGTGCCAGCAGCTTAGCCCTTGGGACAGGTGATGAAAACTATGGCTACACCTTC.

This clone is large within its sample. The chain employs TRBV5-1 and TRBJ1-5; D is perhaps TRBD1 (5 bases). The germline gives CDR1 SGHRS, CDR2 YFSETQ. This CDR3 has 16 amino acids. Trimming pared 1 base from V and 2 bases from J, leaving 13 bases between. The CDR3 loop reads CASSLSPQGGNQPQHF. The CDR3 DNA follows: TGCGCCAGCAGCTTGTCCCCCCAGGGCGGCAATCAGCCCCAGCATTTT.

In the case of this clone: Distinct nucleotide sequences in the sample also encode this CDR3. The V call is TRBV6-6, the J call TRBJ2-5; the D gene is possibly TRBD2 (6 bases). CDR3 length equals 14 residues. V lost 0 bases and J 5 bases, leaving 10 bases between the germline ends. CDR1 and CDR2 (germline): MNHNY, SVGAGI (reference sequence). In nucleotides, the CDR3 is TGTGCCAGCAGTTACTCGGAGGGTGCGGAGACCCAGTACTTC. Translation gives CASSYSEGAETQYF.

The chain employs TRBV30 and TRBJ2-2, with 11 bases lining up with TRBD2. Losses at the gene ends were 5 bases for V and 0 bases for J; bases not matched to a gene: 5. From germline, CDR1 is GTSNPN and CDR2 SVGIG (reference sequence). The CDR3 covers 16 residues. CDR3 residues: CAWGRLAGPNTGELFF. CDR3 bases: TGTGCCTGGGGTCGACTAGCGGGGCCGAACACCGGGGAGCTGTTTTTT. Drawing the rest from reference TRBV30 and TRBJ2-2, the complete variable domain is SQTIHQWPATLVQPVGSPLSLECTVEGTSNPNLYWYRQAAGRGLQLLFYSVGIGQISSEVPQNLSASRPQDRQFILSSKKLLLSDSGFYLCAWGRLAGPNTGELFFGEGSRLTVL.

The chain carries TRBV6-1 and TRBJ1-5, with a tentative D call TRBD1 (5 bases). Trimming pared 5 bases from V and 0 bases from J, leaving 11 bases between. The germline V gene encodes CDR1 MNHNS and CDR2 SASEGT. CDR3 length equals 15 residues. CDR3 in amino acids: CASSQGLASNQPQHF. The CDR3 region has the DNA TGTGCCAGCAGTCAGGGATTAGCTAGCAATCAGCCCCAGCATTTT.